This T cell receptor beta chain was sequenced in a study of PD-1 blockade in mismatch repair-deficient tumors. Profiling relied on immunoSEQ multiplex PCR, and the TCRdb table lists in-frame clones only, not all of them. This table has tens of thousands of clones, over 70% appearing once. V trimming: 2 bases; J trimming: 4 bases; junction bases outside the gene matches: 2. The V gene's germline CDR1 is SGHTA and CDR2 FQGNSA. This CDR3 comprises 15 residues. TCR sequencing covered a few patients who responded to pembrolizumab. This clonotype originated in an adult with mismatch repair-deficient cancer. The chain has TRBV7-2 and TRBJ2-3, with 11 bases identical to TRBD2. This material consisted of peripheral blood, taken 20 weeks after starting pembrolizumab. This chain's CDR3 is CASSLRLAGPDTQYF. The CDR3 coding sequence is TGTGCCAGCAGCTTAAGACTAGCGGGACCAGATACGCAGTATTTT.